The 26 T cell receptor beta chains below come from one sample, sequenced in a study of T cells in Graves' hyperthyroidism and ophthalmopathy. TCR beta CDR3 region amplification was performed from RNA transcripts. Primed by the HTBI set, a first-round RT-PCR was run on the TCR CDR3. TCRdb fed the multiplex PCR reads into MiXCR, producing one record per CDR3 protein. The top ten clones hold about half of a sample with under 550,000 distinct CDR3 sequences, 15% to 20% of them seen once. Sequencing was done on a sample of blood. The receptors were sampled from a man aged 35 to 55 with Graves' ophthalmopathy.

This clonotype has a handful of counts. The chain uses TRBV2 and TRBJ1-5; D gene ambiguous. V was shortened by 1 base and J by 3 bases, with 7 bases between the two germline ends. Looked up from germline, CDR1 is SNHLY and CDR2 is FYNNEI. The CDR3 is 14 residues long. CDR3 protein: CASSEDWVNQPQHF. CDR3 DNA: TGTGCCAGCAGTGAAGATTGGGTCAATCAGCCCCAGCATTTT.

Only a few counts were recorded for this clonotype. The chain couples TRBV7-8 to TRBJ2-2; 7 nucleotides match TRBD2. The CDR3 contains 15 residues. V trimming: 6 bases; J trimming: 2 bases; junction bases outside the gene matches: 6. Germline V gene data show CDR1 as SGHVS and CDR2 as FQNEAQ. The CDR3, as DNA: TGTGCCAGCAGTCCCGGGACTATTAACACCGGGGAGCTGTTTTTT. Translation: CASSPGTINTGELFF.

This clonotype was observed a few times. The V and J genes are TRBV27 and TRBJ2-7; the match to TRBD2 covers 7 bases. Germline V gene lookup returns CDR1 MNHEY and CDR2 SMNVEV (reference sequence). CDR3 length equals 15 residues. The ends lost 4 bases at V and 1 base at J; junction bases unmatched: 7. The CDR3 sequence: CASSSGVSGSYEQYF. The CDR3, as DNA: TGTGCCAGCAGTTCCGGCGTTAGCGGGTCCTACGAGCAGTACTTC.

This clonotype has a count of ten or more. The chain combines TRBV6-5 with TRBJ2-1, with D perhaps TRBD1 or TRBD2 (5 bases each). CDR1 is MNHEY and CDR2 is SVGAGI in the germline V gene. With 0 bases removed from V and 7 bases from J, the gap between germline ends came to 16 bases. The CDR3 has 16 amino acids. CDR3 bases: TGTGCCAGCAGTTACTCGACGGGGCGGGCTCAGAATGAGCAGTTCTTC. Protein sequence: CASSYSTGRAQNEQFF.

The chain carries TRBV10-3 and TRBJ2-1; weak D call: TRBD1 (5 bases). V was pared by 8 bases and J by 2 bases, with 13 bases between. CDR1 is ENHRY, CDR2 SYGVKD, per germline. CDR3 size: 14 residues. The CDR3 coding sequence is TGTGCCATCGCCGGTAGGGGCCCCTACAATGAGCAGTTCTTC. It specifies CAIAGRGPYNEQFF.

The chain employs TRBV5-5 and TRBJ1-2; TRBD1 matches at 8 bases. From germline, CDR1 is SGHKS and CDR2 YYEKEE (reference sequence). The CDR3 runs 13 residues. V dropped 4 bases and J dropped 5; count of bases not matched to a gene: 4. CDR3 in DNA: TGTGCCAGCAGCAAGACAGGGGATTATGGCTACACCTTC. This translates into CASSKTGDYGYTF.

The V gene is TRBV7-9, the J gene TRBJ1-4, with 9 bases that match TRBD1. This CDR3 has 15 residues. Germline V gene sequence: CDR1 SEHNR, CDR2 FQNEAQ (reference sequence). After removal of 5 bases from V and 10 bases from J, the junction contained 11 bases not matched to a gene. The CDR3 DNA sequence: TGTGCCAGCAGCCCCCGGACAGGGGAAGAGGTAAAACTGTTTTTT. It yields the protein CASSPRTGEEVKLFF. The whole variable domain, filled in from reference TRBV7-9 and TRBJ1-4, reads DTGVSQNPRHKITKRGQNVTFRCDPISEHNRLYWYRQTLGQGPEFLTYFQNEAQLEKSRLLSDRFSAERPKGSFSTLEIQRTEQGDSAMYLCASSPRTGEEVKLFFGSGTQLSVL.

This clonotype has a count of ten or more. The chain recombines TRBV2 with TRBJ1-2; 12 positions agree with TRBD1. CDR3 size: 14 residues. V lost 6 bases to trimming and J lost 8 bases; unmatched junction nucleotides: 7. The germline CDR1 and CDR2 sequences are SNHLY and FYNNEI. The DNA for the CDR3 is TGTGCCAGCAGAAACCGGGACAGGGGGCTGGGCTACACCTTC. This encodes CASRNRDRGLGYTF. The variable domain in full, with the rest retrieved from reference TRBV2 and TRBJ1-2, is EPEVTQTPSHQVTQMGQEVILRCVPISNHLYFYWYRQILGQKVEFLVSFYNNEISEKSEIFDDQFSVERPDGSNFTLKIRSTKLEDSAMYFCASRNRDRGLGYTFGSGTRLTVV.

In its sample, this clonotype was seen many times. J is TRBJ1-2 and V is TRBV3-1; maybe TRBD1 (6 bases). The CDR3 loop spans 15 amino acids. Trimming took 0 bases from V and 4 from J, leaving 12 bases between them. Germline V gene lookup returns CDR1 LGHDT and CDR2 YNNKEL (reference sequence). CDR3 in DNA: TGTGCCAGCAGCCAAGAAGCAGGGGTCTCCTATGGCTACACCTTC. Translation gives CASSQEAGVSYGYTF.

This clonotype was recorded many times. V is TRBV12-3 or TRBV12-4 and J is TRBJ1-1, with 7 bases lining up with TRBD1. CDR3 length: 14 amino acids. With 5 bases clipped from V and 6 bases from J, the junction kept 9 bases outside the gene matches. DNA of the CDR3: TGTGCCAGCAGTGGGCAGACAGGGAGGGCTGAAGCTTTCTTT. Translation gives CASSGQTGRAEAFF.

This chain uses TRBV2 with TRBJ1-5, with D possibly being TRBD1 (6 bases). There are 16 residues in the CDR3. Germline loops: CDR1 SNHLY, CDR2 FYNNEI. Trimming stripped 6 bases from V and 3 bases from J, with 18 bases between. CDR3 coding DNA: TGTGCCAGCAGCTTAGACAGGCGGGTGGACAATCAGCCCCAGCATTTT. Its translation: CASSLDRRVDNQPQHF. Supplemented by reference TRBV2 and TRBJ1-5, the full variable domain reads EPEVTQTPSHQVTQMGQEVILRCVPISNHLYFYWYRQILGQKVEFLVSFYNNEISEKSEIFDDQFSVERPDGSNFTLKIRSTKLEDSAMYFCASSLDRRVDNQPQHFGDGTRLSIL.

The table lists this clonotype with many counts. The chain employs TRBV12-3 or TRBV12-4 and TRBJ2-3; D gene ambiguous. The CDR3 consists of 15 residues. V was clipped by 7 bases and J by 0 bases, with 14 bases between them. The CDR3 DNA reads as TGTGCCAGCACCCAGGACGGATTTAGCACAGATACGCAGTATTTT. Its protein product is CASTQDGFSTDTQYF.

This clonotype came up many times. The chain joins TRBV2 to TRBJ1-1, with a weak D call TRBD1 (5 bases). The CDR3 length is 13 residues. Trimming removed 6 bases from V and 5 bases from J, with 13 bases in between. CDR1 is SNHLY and CDR2 is FYNNEI in the germline V gene. CDR3 region: CASRMAGETEAFF. The DNA for the CDR3 is TGTGCCAGCAGGATGGCGGGGGAGACTGAAGCTTTCTTT.

This clonotype was observed at least ten times. V gene TRBV28 combines with J gene TRBJ2-7; 7 bases are shared with TRBD2. Germline values: CDR1 MDHEN, CDR2 SYDVKM. Losses at the gene ends were 6 bases for V and 0 bases for J; bases not matched to a gene: 5. The CDR3 contains 14 residues. The CDR3 DNA reads TGTGCCAGCAGCGTTGGGACTATCTCCTACGAGCAGTACTTC. It yields the protein CASSVGTISYEQYF.

This clonotype was observed a handful of times. The chain employs TRBV20-1 and TRBJ2-7; D possibly matches TRBD1 or TRBD2 (6 bases each). CDR3 length: 15 amino acids. V lost 3 bases to trimming and J lost 0 bases, with 15 bases between them. CDR1 is DFQATT, CDR2 SNEGSKA, per germline (reference sequence). The CDR3 DNA reads as TGCAGTGCTAGGAGGGGGTTGGACTACTCCTACGAGCAGTACTTC. Translating gives CSARRGLDYSYEQYF.

V gene TRBV5-1 combines with J gene TRBJ1-2; TRBD1 is a possible D gene (6 bases). Germline CDR1 reads SGHRS; CDR2 reads YFSETQ. The CDR3 covers 15 residues. Trimming took 5 bases from V and 6 from J, leaving 20 bases between them. The chain's CDR3 is CASSRSSTGTDGYTF. For the CDR3, the DNA is TGCGCCAGCAGTAGAAGCAGTACAGGGACGGATGGCTACACCTTC.

This clonotype came up many times. The chain couples TRBV20-1 to TRBJ2-7; TRBD1 matches 8 bases. Germline loops: CDR1 DFQATT, CDR2 SNEGSKA (reference sequence). This CDR3 has 14 amino acids. The trim removed 1 base at V and 5 bases at J, leaving 7 bases unmatched. The CDR3 is CSARGGQGANEQYF. The CDR3, as DNA: TGCAGTGCTAGAGGTGGGCAGGGGGCGAACGAGCAGTACTTC.

This clonotype was observed at least ten times. This chain links TRBV7-9 with TRBJ2-1; weak D call: TRBD1 (5 bases). The germline V gene encodes CDR1 SEHNR and CDR2 FQNEAQ (reference sequence). V was shortened by 3 bases and J by 7 bases, with 10 bases between the two germline ends. The CDR3 loop spans 13 amino acids. CDR3 loop: CASSFQGKNEQFF. The CDR3 DNA reads as TGTGCCAGCAGCTTCCAGGGCAAAAATGAGCAGTTCTTC.

The sample holds a few counts of this clonotype. The chain is built from TRBV4-3 and TRBJ2-3; 9 bases are shared with TRBD2. V lost 1 base to trimming and J lost 3 bases; unmatched junction nucleotides: 8. Germline CDR1 is LGHNA and CDR2 is YSLEER. The CDR3 is 17 amino acids. This CDR3 reads CASSQGVNGLATDTQYF. The CDR3 nucleotides are TGCGCCAGCAGCCAAGGGGTGAATGGACTAGCGACAGATACGCAGTATTTT.

This clonotype has more than one count but fewer than ten. The V and J genes are TRBV5-5 and TRBJ2-3, with a tentative D call TRBD1 (5 bases). Germline-derived CDR1 and CDR2 are SGHKS and YYEKEE (reference sequence). V was cut by 1 base and J by 3 bases, with 12 bases left in between. There are 15 residues in the CDR3. The CDR3 spells CASSLSRGWTDTQYF. Here the CDR3 DNA reads TGTGCCAGCAGCTTGTCAAGGGGATGGACAGATACGCAGTATTTT.

This clonotype came up a few times. The CDR3 DNA sequence: TGCAGTGCTAGAGACCCCGGGACAGCAGGAAACATTCAGTACTTC. Protein sequence: CSARDPGTAGNIQYF. The genes are TRBV20-1 and TRBJ2-4, with 7 bases matching TRBD1. Germline loops: CDR1 DFQATT, CDR2 SNEGSKA (reference sequence). The ends lost 0 bases at V and 6 bases at J; junction bases unmatched: 8. This CDR3 comprises 15 residues.

This clonotype was seen only a few times. V usage is TRBV30 and J usage is TRBJ2-3; 7 nucleotides align to TRBD1. CDR3 length: 15 amino acids. The V segment lost 2 bases and the J segment 2 bases; nucleotides outside the gene matches: 7. In germline, CDR1 is GTSNPN, CDR2 SVGIG (reference sequence). The CDR3 DNA is TGTGCCTGGAGTTCGCGACAGGGTCACACAGATACGCAGTATTTT. Translation gives CAWSSRQGHTDTQYF.

The rearrangement uses TRBV28 and TRBJ1-2; no firm D call. V shed 5 bases and J shed 4 bases, with 8 bases lying between them. This CDR3 region has 12 residues. Germline-derived CDR1 and CDR2 are MDHEN and SYDVKM. The chain's CDR3 is CASSATFYGYTF. CDR3 bases: TGTGCCAGCAGTGCGACATTCTATGGCTACACCTTC.

The rearrangement joins TRBV19 to TRBJ2-3, with D possibly TRBD2 on 5 matching bases. The CDR3 consists of 13 residues. V was cut by 8 bases and J by 2 bases, with 11 bases left in between. Per germline, CDR1 LNHDA and CDR2 SQIVND (reference sequence). As DNA, the CDR3 is TGTGCCAGTGACGGGGAACACACAGATACGCAGTATTTT. Translating gives CASDGEHTDTQYF. Variable domain in full (rest from reference TRBV19 and TRBJ2-3): DGGITQSPKYLFRKEGQNVTLSCEQNLNHDAMYWYRQDPGQGLRLIYYSQIVNDFQKGDIAEGYSVSREKKESFPLTVTSAQKNPTAFYLCASDGEHTDTQYFGPGTRLTVL.

The chain carries TRBV7-2 and TRBJ2-3; 8 nucleotides align to TRBD2. The CDR3 extends over 16 amino acids. The germline CDR1 and CDR2 sequences are SGHTA and FQGNSA. The V segment lost 0 bases and the J segment 3 bases; nucleotides outside the gene matches: 5. The CDR3 nucleotides read TGTGCCAGCAGCTTAGCCCCGGGAGGGCTGACAGATACGCAGTATTTT. Its protein is CASSLAPGGLTDTQYF.

There are a few counts of this clonotype. The V gene is TRBV5-5, the J gene TRBJ1-1; no firm D call. Deletions cut 0 bases from V and 7 bases from J, with 10 bases between. Looked up from germline, CDR1 is SGHKS and CDR2 is YYEKEE (reference sequence). The CDR3 covers 13 residues. The CDR3 spells CASSLVPYGEAFF. CDR3 sequence (DNA): TGTGCCAGCAGCTTGGTTCCTTACGGTGAAGCTTTCTTT.